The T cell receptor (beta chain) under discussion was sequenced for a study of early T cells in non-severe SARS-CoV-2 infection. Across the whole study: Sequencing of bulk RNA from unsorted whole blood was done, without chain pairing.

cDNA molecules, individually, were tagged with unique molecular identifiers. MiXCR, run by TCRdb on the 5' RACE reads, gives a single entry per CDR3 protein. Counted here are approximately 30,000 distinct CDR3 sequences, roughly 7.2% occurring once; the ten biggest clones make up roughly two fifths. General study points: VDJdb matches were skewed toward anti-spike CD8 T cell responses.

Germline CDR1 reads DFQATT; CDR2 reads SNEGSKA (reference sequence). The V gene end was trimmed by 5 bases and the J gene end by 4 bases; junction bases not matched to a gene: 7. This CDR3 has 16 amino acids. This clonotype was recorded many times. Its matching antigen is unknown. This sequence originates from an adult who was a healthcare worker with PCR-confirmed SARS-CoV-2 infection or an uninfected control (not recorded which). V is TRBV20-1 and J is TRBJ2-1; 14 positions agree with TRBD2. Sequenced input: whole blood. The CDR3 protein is CSARGTSGGMYNEQFF. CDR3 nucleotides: TGCAGTGCTCGAGGGACTAGCGGGGGAATGTACAATGAGCAGTTCTTC.